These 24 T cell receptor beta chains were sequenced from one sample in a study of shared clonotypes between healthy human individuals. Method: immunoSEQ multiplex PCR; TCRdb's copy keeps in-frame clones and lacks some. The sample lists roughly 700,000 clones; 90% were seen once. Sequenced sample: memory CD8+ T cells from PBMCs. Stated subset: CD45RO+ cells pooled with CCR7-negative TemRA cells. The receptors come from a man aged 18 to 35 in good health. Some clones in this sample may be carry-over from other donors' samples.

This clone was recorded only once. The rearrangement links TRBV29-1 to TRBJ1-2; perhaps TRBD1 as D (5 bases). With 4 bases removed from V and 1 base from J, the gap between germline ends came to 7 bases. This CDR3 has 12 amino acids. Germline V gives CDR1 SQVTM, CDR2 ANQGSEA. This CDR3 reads CSVGDGNYGYTF. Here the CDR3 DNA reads TGCAGCGTTGGGGACGGTAACTATGGCTACACCTTC.

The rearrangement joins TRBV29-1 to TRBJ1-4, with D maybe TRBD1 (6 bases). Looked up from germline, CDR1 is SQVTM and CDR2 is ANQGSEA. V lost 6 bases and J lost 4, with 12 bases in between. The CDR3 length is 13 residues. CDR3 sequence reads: CSVHDRNNEKLFF. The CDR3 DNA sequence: TGCAGCGTCCATGACAGGAATAATGAAAAACTGTTTTTT. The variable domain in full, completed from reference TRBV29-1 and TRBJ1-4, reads SAVISQKPSRDICQRGTSLTIQCQVDSQVTMMFWYRQQPGQSLTLIATANQGSEATYESGFVIDKFPISRPNLTFSTLTVSNMSPEDSSIYLCSVHDRNNEKLFFGSGTQLSVL.

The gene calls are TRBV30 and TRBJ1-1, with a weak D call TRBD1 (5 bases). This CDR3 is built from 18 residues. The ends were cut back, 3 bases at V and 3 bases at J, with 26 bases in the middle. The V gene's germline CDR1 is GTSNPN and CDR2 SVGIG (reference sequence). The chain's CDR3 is CAWSRLIRAGLGHTEAFF. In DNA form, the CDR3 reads TGTGCCTGGAGCCGACTAATCCGGGCAGGGTTAGGGCACACTGAAGCTTTCTTT.

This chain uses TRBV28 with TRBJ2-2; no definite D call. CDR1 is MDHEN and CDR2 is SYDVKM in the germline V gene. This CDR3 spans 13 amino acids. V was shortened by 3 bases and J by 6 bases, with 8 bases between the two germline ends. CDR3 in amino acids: CASSFAVPGELFF. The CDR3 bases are TGTGCCAGCAGTTTTGCGGTGCCCGGGGAGCTGTTTTTT.

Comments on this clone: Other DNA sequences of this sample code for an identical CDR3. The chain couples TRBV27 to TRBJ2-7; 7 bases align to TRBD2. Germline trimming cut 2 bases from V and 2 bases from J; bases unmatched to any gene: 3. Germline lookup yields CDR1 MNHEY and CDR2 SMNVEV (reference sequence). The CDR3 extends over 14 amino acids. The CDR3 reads CASSLGGSPYEQYF. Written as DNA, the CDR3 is TGTGCCAGCAGTTTAGGCGGGAGCCCCTACGAGCAGTACTTC.

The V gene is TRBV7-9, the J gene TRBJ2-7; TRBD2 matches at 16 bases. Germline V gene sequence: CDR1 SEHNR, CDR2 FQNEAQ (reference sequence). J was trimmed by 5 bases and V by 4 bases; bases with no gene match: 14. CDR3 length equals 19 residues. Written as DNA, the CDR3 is TGTGCCAGCAGCTCCGACGGGACTAGCGGGAGGGCCGTGAACCACGAGCAGTACTTC. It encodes CASSSDGTSGRAVNHEQYF.

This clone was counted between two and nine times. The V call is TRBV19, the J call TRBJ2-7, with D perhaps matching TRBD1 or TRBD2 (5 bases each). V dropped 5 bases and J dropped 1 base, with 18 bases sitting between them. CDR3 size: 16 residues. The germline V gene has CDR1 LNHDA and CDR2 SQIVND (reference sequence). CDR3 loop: CASSLSIVGGSYEQYF. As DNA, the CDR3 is TGTGCCAGTAGTCTCTCGATCGTTGGGGGATCCTACGAGCAGTACTTC.

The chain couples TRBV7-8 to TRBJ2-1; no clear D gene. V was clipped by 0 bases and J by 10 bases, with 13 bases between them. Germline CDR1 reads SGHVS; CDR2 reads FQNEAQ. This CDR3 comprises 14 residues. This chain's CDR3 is CASSLAARVAEQFF. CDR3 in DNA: TGTGCCAGCAGCTTAGCGGCACGCGTGGCGGAGCAGTTCTTC.

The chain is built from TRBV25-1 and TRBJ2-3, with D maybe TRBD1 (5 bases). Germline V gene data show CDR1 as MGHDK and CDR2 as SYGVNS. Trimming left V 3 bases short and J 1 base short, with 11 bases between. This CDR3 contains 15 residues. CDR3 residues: CASSDMDTRTDTQYF. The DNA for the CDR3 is TGTGCCAGCAGTGATATGGACACTCGCACAGATACGCAGTATTTT. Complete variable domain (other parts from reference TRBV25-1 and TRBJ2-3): EADIYQTPRYLVIGTGKKITLECSQTMGHDKMYWYQQDPGMELHLIHYSYGVNSTEKGDLSSESTVSRIRTEHFPLTLESARPSHTSQYLCASSDMDTRTDTQYFGPGTRLTVL.

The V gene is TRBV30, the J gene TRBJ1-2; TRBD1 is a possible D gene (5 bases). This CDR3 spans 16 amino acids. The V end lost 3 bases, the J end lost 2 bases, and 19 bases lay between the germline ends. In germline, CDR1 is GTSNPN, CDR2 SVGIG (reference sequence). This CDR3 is CAWSSRRAGPNYGYTF. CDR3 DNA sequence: TGTGCCTGGAGCTCCCGCAGGGCCGGGCCAAACTATGGCTACACCTTC.

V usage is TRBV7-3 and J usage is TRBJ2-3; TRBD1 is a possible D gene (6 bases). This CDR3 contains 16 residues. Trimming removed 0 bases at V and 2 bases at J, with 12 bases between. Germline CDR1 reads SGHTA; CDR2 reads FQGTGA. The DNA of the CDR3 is TGTGCCAGCAGCTTAACCCCGGGACATTACACAGATACGCAGTATTTT. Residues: CASSLTPGHYTDTQYF.

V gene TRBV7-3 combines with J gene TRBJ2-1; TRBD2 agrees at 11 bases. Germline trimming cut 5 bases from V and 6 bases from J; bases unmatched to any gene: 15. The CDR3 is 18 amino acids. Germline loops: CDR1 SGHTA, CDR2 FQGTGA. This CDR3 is CASSAAHLSGRGLNEQFF. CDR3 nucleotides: TGTGCCAGCAGCGCCGCCCACCTTAGCGGGAGGGGTCTCAATGAGCAGTTCTTC.

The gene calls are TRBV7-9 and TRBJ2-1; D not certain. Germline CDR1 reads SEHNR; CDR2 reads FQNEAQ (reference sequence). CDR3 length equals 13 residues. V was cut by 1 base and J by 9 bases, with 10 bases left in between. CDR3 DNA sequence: TGTGCCAGCAGCTTAGGTGCGGAAGTTGAGCAGTTCTTC. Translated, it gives CASSLGAEVEQFF.

In nucleotides, the CDR3 is TGTGCCAGCAGTGAACACACACAATTCTTGTCGGGGAGCAATCAGCCCCAGCATTTT. Translating gives CASSEHTQFLSGSNQPQHF. V and J are TRBV6-1 and TRBJ1-5, with unresolved D. The V end lost 2 bases, the J end lost 1 base, and 21 bases lay between the germline ends. CDR1 and CDR2 (germline): MNHNS, SASEGT. The CDR3 runs to 19 residues.

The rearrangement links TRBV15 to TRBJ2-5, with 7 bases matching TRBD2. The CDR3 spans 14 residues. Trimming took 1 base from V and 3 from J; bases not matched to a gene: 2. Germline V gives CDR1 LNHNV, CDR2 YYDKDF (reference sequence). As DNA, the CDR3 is TGTGCCACCAGCAGAGGTGGGGGGGAAGAGACCCAGTACTTC. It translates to CATSRGGGEETQYF.

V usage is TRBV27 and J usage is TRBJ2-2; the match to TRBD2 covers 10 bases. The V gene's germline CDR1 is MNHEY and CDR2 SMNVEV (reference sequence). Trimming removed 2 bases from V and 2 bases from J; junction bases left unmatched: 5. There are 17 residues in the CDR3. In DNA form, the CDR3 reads TGTGCCAGCAGTTTAACCGGGACTAGCGCTAACACCGGGGAGCTGTTTTTT. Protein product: CASSLTGTSANTGELFF.

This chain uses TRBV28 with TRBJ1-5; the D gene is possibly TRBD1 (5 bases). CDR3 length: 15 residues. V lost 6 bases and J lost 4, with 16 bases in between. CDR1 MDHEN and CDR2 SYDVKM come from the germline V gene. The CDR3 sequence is CASSSAGSGNQPQHF. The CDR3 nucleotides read TGTGCCAGCAGCTCGGCAGGGAGTGGGAATCAGCCCCAGCATTTT.

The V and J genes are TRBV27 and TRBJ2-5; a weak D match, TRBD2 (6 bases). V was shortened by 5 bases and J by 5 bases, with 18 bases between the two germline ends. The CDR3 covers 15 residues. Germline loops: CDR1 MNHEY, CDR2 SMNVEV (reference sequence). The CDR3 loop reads CASSPYAGRLETQYF. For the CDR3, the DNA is TGTGCCAGCAGTCCTTATGCGGGGCGCCTTGAGACCCAGTACTTC.

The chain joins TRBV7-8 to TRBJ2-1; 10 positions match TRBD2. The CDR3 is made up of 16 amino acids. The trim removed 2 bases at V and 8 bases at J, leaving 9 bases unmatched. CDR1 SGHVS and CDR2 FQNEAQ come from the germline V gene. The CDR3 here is CASSLKVAGGWHEQFF. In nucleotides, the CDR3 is TGTGCCAGCAGCTTAAAGGTAGCGGGAGGTTGGCATGAGCAGTTCTTC.

CDR3 in amino acids: CASSYSNSPLYEQYF. Here the CDR3 DNA reads TGTGCCAGCAGTTATTCTAATTCCCCCTTATACGAGCAGTACTTC. The rearrangement joins TRBV6-5 to TRBJ2-7; no clear D. CDR1 and CDR2 from the germline V gene are MNHEY and SVGAGI. The V and J ends lost 3 bases and 4 bases respectively, with 16 bases between them. The CDR3 runs to 15 residues.

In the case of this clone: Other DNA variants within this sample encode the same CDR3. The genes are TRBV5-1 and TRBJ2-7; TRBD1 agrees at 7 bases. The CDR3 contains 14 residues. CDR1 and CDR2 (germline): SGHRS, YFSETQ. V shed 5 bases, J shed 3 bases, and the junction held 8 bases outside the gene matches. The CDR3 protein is CASSPRDSLYEQYF. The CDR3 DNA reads TGCGCCAGCAGTCCCCGGGACAGCCTCTACGAGCAGTACTTC.

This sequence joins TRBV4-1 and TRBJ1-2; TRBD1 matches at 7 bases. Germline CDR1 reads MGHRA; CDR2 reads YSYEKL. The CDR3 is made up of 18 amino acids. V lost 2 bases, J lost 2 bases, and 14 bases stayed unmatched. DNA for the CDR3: TGCGCCAGCAGCCAACCCCCCGGGACAGTGGGAGCCAACTATGGCTACACCTTC. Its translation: CASSQPPGTVGANYGYTF.

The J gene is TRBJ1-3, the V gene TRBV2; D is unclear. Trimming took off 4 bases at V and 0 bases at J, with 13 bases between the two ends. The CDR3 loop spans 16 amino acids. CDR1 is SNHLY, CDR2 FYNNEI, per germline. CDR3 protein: CASSAMGMNSGNTIYF. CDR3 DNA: TGTGCCAGCAGTGCGATGGGGATGAACTCTGGAAACACCATATATTTT.

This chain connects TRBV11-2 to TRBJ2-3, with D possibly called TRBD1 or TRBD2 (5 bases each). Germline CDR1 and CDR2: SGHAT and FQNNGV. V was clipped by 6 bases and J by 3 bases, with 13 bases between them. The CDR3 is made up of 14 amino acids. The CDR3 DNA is TGTGCCAGCAGGTCCCCCGAGGGGACAGATACGCAGTATTTT. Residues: CASRSPEGTDTQYF.